This entry features one TCR beta chain sequence. CD45RO-negative cells were positively selected for CCR7, leaving out terminally differentiated effector memory CD45RA+ cells. This table comes from immunoSEQ multiplex PCR, and its TCRdb copy is limited to in-frame clones, with some not included. The data hold about 2.1 million clones, with more than 85% observed a single time. These data are taken from a study of shared clonotypes between healthy human individuals. V was trimmed by 1 base and J by 4 bases, leaving 14 bases between them. Germline V gene sequence: CDR1 SGHRS, CDR2 YFSETQ. This CDR3 spans 15 amino acids.

This rearrangement joins TRBV5-1 to TRBJ1-1; D possibly corresponds to TRBD1 (6 bases). The sample was naive CD8+ T cells from PBMCs. This clonotype was obtained from a man between 18 and 29 years old in good health. Some clones in this sample may be carry-over from other donors' samples. As DNA, the CDR3 is TGCGCCAGCAGCTTGAACCTCTTAGGGGGCACTGAAGCTTTCTTT. The encoded protein is CASSLNLLGGTEAFF.